Listed below are T cell receptor beta chains from one sample, sequenced in a study of T cell responses to AZD1222 COVID-19 vaccine. Sequencing used immunoSEQ multiplex PCR; TCRdb keeps in-frame clones, though not all of them. The repertoire holds roughly 120,000 clones, with approximately 89% as singletons. Source: peripheral blood, taken 28 days after the second AZD1222 dose. These receptors originate from an adult who received the AZD1222 COVID-19 vaccine. The CDR3 runs from the conserved cysteine through the conserved F or W. D genes are given only for firm matches. Clone size is shown for a subset of rows, as once, few, many or a class of expanded clone.

NA	TRBD2	TRBV5-1	TRBJ2-1	TGCGCCAGCAGCTCATCCGGGACTAGCGGGGGGGCCCTTGAGCAGTTCTTC	CASSSSGTSGGALEQFF
once	TRBD2	TRBV5-1	TRBJ2-5	TGCGCCAGCAGCGGAACTAGCGGGGGGGCCGAAGTTGGTCTGGAGACCCAGTACTTC	CASSGTSGGAEVGLETQYF
NA	NA	TRBV5-1	TRBJ2-5	TGCGCCAGCAGCTTATGGCCGGGTAACCAAGAGACCCAGTACTTC	CASSLWPGNQETQYF
NA	TRBD1	TRBV6-4	TRBJ2-3	TGTGCCAGCAGCGCCCGGACAGGGGGTGAACCGCAGTATTTT	CASSARTGGEPQYF
NA	TRBD2	TRBV9	TRBJ2-3	TGTGCCAGCAGCGTAGATAGCCGGGGGGGCTGGGATACGCAGTATTTT	CASSVDSRGGWDTQYF
NA	NA	TRBV7-6	TRBJ2-3	TGTGCCAGCAGCCTACAGGGTGGAGGCGCAGATACGCAGTATTTT	CASSLQGGGADTQYF
NA	TRBD1	TRBV18	TRBJ1-2	TGTGCCAGCTCAGGGACAGGGGTGAACTATGGCTACACCTTC	CASSGTGVNYGYTF
NA	NA	TRBV19	TRBJ1-2	TGTGCCAGTAGTATCTGGGAAACTGGCTACACCTTC	CASSIWETGYTF
NA	NA	TRBV6-6	TRBJ2-7	TGTGCCAGCCAGCCCGGGGCCTACGAGCAGTACTTC	CASQPGAYEQYF
once	NA	TRBV7-3	TRBJ1-2	TGTGCCAGCAGCTTACCCACAGGGAATGGCTACACCTTC	CASSLPTGNGYTF
NA	TRBD1	TRBV11-2	TRBJ1-3	TGTGCCAGCAGCCCACGGGGGACAGAAATTCACACCATATATTTT	CASSPRGTEIHTIYF
NA	NA	TRBV3-1/TRBV3-2	TRBJ2-3	TGTGCCAGCAGCCAAGGGGGAGGCACAGATACGCAGTATTTT	CASSQGGGTDTQYF
NA	TRBD2	TRBV6-2/TRBV6-3	TRBJ2-3	TGTGCCAGCAGTTACCCGACTAGCGGGGAGGAAGCTAGCACAGATACGCAGTATTTT	CASSYPTSGEEASTDTQYF
once	NA	TRBV11-2	TRBJ1-6	TGTGCCAGCAGCTTAGGGGGGTACAATTCACCCCTCCACTTT	CASSLGGYNSPLHF
NA	TRBD2	TRBV27	TRBJ2-3	TGTGCCAGCAGTTTAGCTAGCGGAAGCACAGATACGCAGTATTTT	CASSLASGSTDTQYF
large	NA	TRBV6-8	TRBJ1-3	TGTGCCAGCGAACGCAGGATAAGCTCTGGAAACACCATATATTTT	CASERRISSGNTIYF
NA	TRBD1	TRBV7-2	TRBJ1-2	TGTGCCAGCAGCTTAGCCGCGGGACAGGGTCATGGCTACACCTTC	CASSLAAGQGHGYTF
NA	TRBD2	TRBV4-3	TRBJ2-2	TGCGCCAGCAGCCGCGGACTAGCGGGGGGGCCTTTCGCGAACACCGGGGAGCTGTTTTTT	CASSRGLAGGPFANTGELFF
NA	NA	TRBV9	TRBJ2-7	TGTGCCAGCAGCGTAGCCCCGCTAGGCGCCTACGAGCAGTACTTC	CASSVAPLGAYEQYF
NA	NA	TRBV11-2	TRBJ1-2	TGTGCCAGCAGCTTAGAGGGCAATTATGGCTACACCTTC	CASSLEGNYGYTF
NA	NA	TRBV2	TRBJ2-7	TGTGCCAGCAGCTACGGCACCGCCGACTACGAGCAGTACTTC	CASSYGTADYEQYF
once	TRBD1	TRBV11-3	TRBJ1-1	TGTGCCAGCAGCTCGCGGACAGGAGAAGCTTTCTTT	CASSSRTGEAFF
NA	NA	TRBV19	TRBJ2-7	TGTGCCAGTAGTATGAGGCACCTTACCTACGAGCAGTACTTC	CASSMRHLTYEQYF
NA	NA	TRBV3-1/TRBV3-2	TRBJ1-1	TGTGCCAGCAGCCGGACACACTCGGCGGCTTTCTTT	CASSRTHSAAFF
NA	TRBD1	TRBV19	TRBJ2-2	TGTGCCAGTAGTAGCCAGGGGGCGACCGGGGAGCTGTTTTTT	CASSSQGATGELFF
NA	TRBD1	TRBV4-3	TRBJ1-4	TGCGCCAGCAGCCAAGTTCCAGGGGGAAATGAAAAACTGTTTTTT	CASSQVPGGNEKLFF
NA	NA	TRBV5-6	TRBJ2-2	TGTGCCAGCAGCTACAGGGTGACCGGGGAGCTGTTTTTT	CASSYRVTGELFF
few	NA	TRBV5-6	TRBJ1-1	TGTGCCAGCAGCCACCGGTGGGAACTCGAAGCTTTCTTT	CASSHRWELEAFF
few	NA	TRBV6-5	TRBJ1-1	TGTGCCAGCAGTACCCATATCCTATCAGGCACTGAAGCTTTCTTT	CASSTHILSGTEAFF
NA	NA	TRBV19	TRBJ1-2	TGTGCCAGTAGTCCCAGACTGACTGGCTACACCTTC	CASSPRLTGYTF
NA	TRBD1	TRBV28	TRBJ1-5	TGTGCCAGCAGTCAGGCCGACCCCGGACAGGGCAATCAGCCCCAGCATTTT	CASSQADPGQGNQPQHF
NA	NA	TRBV5-1	TRBJ2-7	TGCGCCAGCACCGCTGATGGACAGACCTACGAGCAGTACTTC	CASTADGQTYEQYF
NA	TRBD1	TRBV19	TRBJ2-3	TGTGCCAGTAGTGAGCAGGGGGACAACACAGATACGCAGTATTTT	CASSEQGDNTDTQYF
NA	TRBD1	TRBV10-1	TRBJ1-1	TGCGCCAGCAGAGCCCAGGGGGGGGAAGCTTTCTTT	CASRAQGGEAFF
NA	NA	TRBV3-1/TRBV3-2	TRBJ1-3	TGTGCCAGCAGCCAAGAGGCAAGACGGATCCCCATATATTTT	CASSQEARRIPIYF
NA	NA	TRBV5-5	TRBJ2-7	TGTGCCAGCAGCTTAAACAGGGGACTCTACGAGCAGTACTTC	CASSLNRGLYEQYF
NA	TRBD2	TRBV2	TRBJ2-5	TGTGCCAGCAGCCAGGGACCTCAGCGGGGAGAGACCCAGTACTTC	CASSQGPQRGETQYF